The rows below give T cell receptor beta chains drawn from one sample of a study of T cells after posttransplantation cyclophosphamide. Assay used: immunoSEQ multiplex PCR; TCRdb lists only in-frame clones, some missing. This table holds a few thousand clones, approximately 80% found once. The source was PBMCs, collected after allogeneic stem cell transplant with posttransplant cyclophosphamide. These receptors all stem from a male patient aged 50 to 59 who received an allogeneic stem cell transplant from a related donor and was CMV-positive. Some T cells may originate from the graft donor. Each CDR3 is given with its conserved first and last residue. Each record gives: CDR3 length, V gene, J gene, D gene, clone size, CDR3 DNA, CDR3 protein. A D gene is named only where the DNA matches it firmly. Clone size appears in some rows only: once, few, many, or a class for an expanded clone.

15	TRBV11-2	TRBJ2-7	TRBD2	NA	TGTGCCAGCAGCTTAGGACTAGCGGGAGGCTACGAGCAGTACTTC	CASSLGLAGGYEQYF
14	TRBV7-6	TRBJ2-1	NA	NA	TGTGCAGCTCAATGGAGAAGATCTAACAATGAGCAGTTCTTC	CAAQWRRSNNEQFF
17	TRBV5-4	TRBJ2-3	TRBD1	NA	TGTGCCAGCAGCTGGGCAAGCACAGGGGCCCGCAGTGATACGCAGTATTTT	CASSWASTGARSDTQYF
13	TRBV6-5	TRBJ2-2	NA	NA	TGTGCCAGCCGTCTCCAGGGGGGCGGGGAGCTGTTTTTT	CASRLQGGGELFF
15	TRBV5-5	TRBJ1-1	TRBD1	once	TGTGCCAGCAGCCCGCGGACAGGGTCTGACACTGAAGCTTTCTTT	CASSPRTGSDTEAFF
15	TRBV2	TRBJ2-3	NA	once	TGTGCCAGCAGTGAACAGATAGCCAGTCCAGATACGCAGTATTTT	CASSEQIASPDTQYF
18	TRBV10-3	TRBJ2-6	NA	once	TGTGCCATCAGAAGCGGGGCAGGGGCCAACTCTGGGGCCAACGTCCTGACTTTC	CAIRSGAGANSGANVLTF
15	TRBV5-5	TRBJ1-5	NA	few	TGTGCCAGCAGCGCGGGTCAAGCGAGCAATCAGCCCCAGCATTTT	CASSAGQASNQPQHF
15	TRBV6-1	TRBJ2-7	NA	NA	TGTGCCAGCAGCCCCAGCGGAGGAAAATGGGACGAGCAGTACTTC	CASSPSGGKWDEQYF
22	TRBV21-1	TRBJ2-5	NA	NA	TGTGCCAGCAGCAAAGTTAAAGGTGGGACCCGGACAGCCGACGTTTGTAAAGAGACCCAGTACTTC	CASSKVKGGTRTADVCKETQYF
16	TRBV5-1	TRBJ2-2	NA	NA	TGCGCCAGCAGGTGGGGCCGACGCGAAAACACCGGGGAGCTGTTTTTT	CASRWGRRENTGELFF
16	TRBV11-2	TRBJ2-5	NA	NA	TGTGCCAGCAGCTTAGGGTATGGCGGGGAACAAGAGACCCAGTACTTC	CASSLGYGGEQETQYF
13	TRBV6-5	TRBJ1-5	TRBD1	NA	TGTGCCAGCAGTTACACACAGGGGCAGCCCCAGCATTTT	CASSYTQGQPQHF
18	TRBV27	TRBJ2-1	NA	few	TGTGCCAGCAGTTTATACCCCCCCCTAGCGACCTTGTTGAATGAGCAGTTCTTC	CASSLYPPLATLLNEQFF
15	TRBV21-1	TRBJ2-1	NA	few	TGTGCCAGCAGCATAAGGGACAGCTCCTACAATGAGCAGTTCTTC	CASSIRDSSYNEQFF
15	TRBV4-1	TRBJ2-5	NA	few	TGCGCCAGCAGCCAAGGGGGCTTCCGCCAAGAGACCCAGTACTTC	CASSQGGFRQETQYF
15	TRBV14	TRBJ1-2	TRBD1	few	TGTGCCAGCAGCCAAGAATACGGGACAGCATATGGCTACACCTTC	CASSQEYGTAYGYTF
16	TRBV9	TRBJ2-7	TRBD2	NA	TGTGCCAGCAGCGTCATTTCAGCGGGAGCCCTCGGCGAGCAGTACTTC	CASSVISAGALGEQYF
13	TRBV11-2	TRBJ1-1	NA	NA	TGTGCCAGCAGTTCTCAGGGGAACACTGAAGCTTTCTTT	CASSSQGNTEAFF
15	TRBV5-1	TRBJ2-7	NA	NA	TGCGCCAGCAGCTCAAACCGGGGGGCCGGCTACGAGCAGTACTTC	CASSSNRGAGYEQYF
15	TRBV7-2	TRBJ2-5	NA	few	TGTGCCAGCAGCGGATGGACCAGGGGCGACGAGACCCAGTACTTC	CASSGWTRGDETQYF
15	TRBV7-8	TRBJ2-5	TRBD2	NA	TGTGCCAGCAGCCCCGGGACTAGCGGGATAGAGACCCAGTACTTC	CASSPGTSGIETQYF
15	TRBV19	TRBJ2-7	TRBD2	NA	TGTGCCAGTAGTCGGGGGGGAGCGGCTTCCTACGAGCAGTACTTC	CASSRGGAASYEQYF
16	TRBV27	TRBJ1-5	NA	few	TGTGCCAGCAGTTTATCAGCAGGGTATAGCAATCAGCCCCAGCATTTT	CASSLSAGYSNQPQHF
14	TRBV5-5	TRBJ1-4	NA	NA	TGTGCCAGCAGCTTGGGGCCAGGGCACGAAAAACTGTTTTTT	CASSLGPGHEKLFF
16	TRBV23-1	TRBJ1-5	NA	NA	TGCGCCAGCAGTCGAGGAATTACGGGGAGATTGCGGCCCCAGCATTTT	CASSRGITGRLRPQHF
16	TRBV7-2	TRBJ2-2	NA	NA	TGTGCCAGCAGCGTAGGGGGGGGCCTTAACACCGGGGAGCTGTTTTTT	CASSVGGGLNTGELFF
15	TRBV9	TRBJ2-7	NA	NA	TGTGCCAGCAGCGTAGACGACAGCCAGTCCTACGAGCAGTACTTC	CASSVDDSQSYEQYF
14	TRBV7-2	TRBJ2-4	TRBD1	NA	TGTGCCAGCAGCCGTCCAGGGGGATTAAACATTCAGTACTTC	CASSRPGGLNIQYF
15	TRBV9	TRBJ2-3	NA	NA	TGTGCCAGCAGCGTAGGACAGGAGTACACAGATACGCAGTATTTT	CASSVGQEYTDTQYF
15	TRBV7-9	TRBJ1-1	NA	NA	TGTGCCAGCAGCTTAACGAGCTCCTCTTACACTGAAGCTTTCTTT	CASSLTSSSYTEAFF
15	TRBV19	TRBJ1-5	TRBD1	NA	TGTGCCAGTAGTATTTGGACAGGGTACAATCAGCCCCAGCATTTT	CASSIWTGYNQPQHF
12	TRBV10-3	TRBJ2-2	NA	NA	TGTGCCATCAGTGCGATAGACGGGGAGCTGTTTTTT	CAISAIDGELFF
13	TRBV7-6	TRBJ1-3	NA	NA	TGTGCCAGCAGCTTCGGCTCTGGAAACACCATATATTTT	CASSFGSGNTIYF
17	TRBV9	TRBJ2-3	NA	NA	TGTGCCAGCAGCGACGATCTGGGGCCAAGGGACACAGATACGCAGTATTTT	CASSDDLGPRDTDTQYF
15	TRBV9	TRBJ2-7	TRBD2	NA	TGTGCCAGCAGCGTTAGCGGGACCCTCTCCTACGAGCAGTACTTC	CASSVSGTLSYEQYF
16	TRBV9	TRBJ2-3	NA	NA	TGTGCCAGCAGCGTAGCTCACGAAGTCGCCGGAGATACGCAGTATTTT	CASSVAHEVAGDTQYF
14	TRBV5-1	TRBJ2-3	NA	NA	TGCGCCAGCAGCTATACAGGGACCACAGATACGCAGTATTTT	CASSYTGTTDTQYF
15	TRBV14	TRBJ2-2	NA	NA	TGTGCCAGCAGCCAAGCGAGCTACTTTACCGGGGAGCTGTTTTTT	CASSQASYFTGELFF
17	TRBV6-1	TRBJ1-2	NA	NA	TGTGCCAGCAGTGAAGCCCAAAGACAGGCCGCCACGAGGGGCTACACCTTC	CASSEAQRQAATRGYTF
16	TRBV5-1	TRBJ1-3	NA	few	TGCGCCAGCAGTCGGGGGGGGCCCCGCTCTGGAAACACCATATATTTT	CASSRGGPRSGNTIYF
17	TRBV19	TRBJ2-2	TRBD2	NA	TGTGCCACCTTACGCGGGGGGACGAAAGAATACACCGGGGAGCTGTTTTTT	CATLRGGTKEYTGELFF
13	TRBV2	TRBJ2-3	NA	NA	TGTGCCAGCAACAGGAGGGGCACAGATACGCAGTATTTT	CASNRRGTDTQYF
18	TRBV6-1	TRBJ1-3	TRBD1	NA	TGTGCCAGCAGTGAAGCGACCTTACAGGGGACTGGGGGAAACACCATATATTTT	CASSEATLQGTGGNTIYF
16	TRBV5-1	TRBJ2-5	TRBD1	NA	TGCGCCAGCAGCTCCGGGACAGGGGGTTACCAAGAGACCCAGTACTTC	CASSSGTGGYQETQYF
13	TRBV12-5	TRBJ2-5	NA	NA	TGTGCTAGTGGTTTGCGGGGAGGCGAGACCCAGTACTTC	CASGLRGGETQYF
14	TRBV7-2	TRBJ1-1	NA	NA	TGTGCCAGCAGCTTCGTGGGAGGGGACACTGAAGCTTTCTTT	CASSFVGGDTEAFF
13	TRBV2	TRBJ1-1	NA	NA	TGTGCCGGGGGGTACTTTCTGGGCACTGAAGCTTTCTTT	CAGGYFLGTEAFF
15	TRBV7-2	TRBJ1-1	NA	NA	TGTGCCAGCAGCTCTAGACAGTATATGAACACTGAAGCTTTCTTT	CASSSRQYMNTEAFF
14	TRBV7-6	TRBJ1-1	NA	NA	TGTGCCAGCAGCCCACGGACAGAGACACTGAAAGCTTTCTTT	CASSPRTETLKAFF
17	TRBV4-3	TRBJ2-3	TRBD2	NA	TGCGCCAGCAGCCAGGGCCTAGCGGTCCTTAGCACAGATACGCAGTATTTT	CASSQGLAVLSTDTQYF
17	TRBV7-9	TRBJ1-1	TRBD1	once	TGTGCCAGCAGCCCCGGGAAAGGACAGGGAACGAGCACTGAAGCTTTCTTT	CASSPGKGQGTSTEAFF
17	TRBV7-9	TRBJ2-5	NA	NA	TGTGCCAGCAGCTTAACCGATCAGCCTAGGGGGAAAGAGACCCAGTACTTC	CASSLTDQPRGKETQYF
14	TRBV19	TRBJ2-5	TRBD2	NA	TGTGCCAGTAGTCTCGGGACTAGCCCGGAGACCCAGTACTTC	CASSLGTSPETQYF